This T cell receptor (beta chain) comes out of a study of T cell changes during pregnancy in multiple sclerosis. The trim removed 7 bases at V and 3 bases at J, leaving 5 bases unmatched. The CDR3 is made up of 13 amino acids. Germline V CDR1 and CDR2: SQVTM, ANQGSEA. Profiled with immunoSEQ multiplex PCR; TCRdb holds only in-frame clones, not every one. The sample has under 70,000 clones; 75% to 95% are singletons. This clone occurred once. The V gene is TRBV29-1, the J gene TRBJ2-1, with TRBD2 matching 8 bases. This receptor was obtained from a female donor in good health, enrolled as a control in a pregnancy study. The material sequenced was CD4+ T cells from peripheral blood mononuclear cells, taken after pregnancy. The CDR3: CSGAGGYYNEQFF. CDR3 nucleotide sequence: TGCAGCGGGGCGGGGGGATACTACAATGAGCAGTTCTTC.